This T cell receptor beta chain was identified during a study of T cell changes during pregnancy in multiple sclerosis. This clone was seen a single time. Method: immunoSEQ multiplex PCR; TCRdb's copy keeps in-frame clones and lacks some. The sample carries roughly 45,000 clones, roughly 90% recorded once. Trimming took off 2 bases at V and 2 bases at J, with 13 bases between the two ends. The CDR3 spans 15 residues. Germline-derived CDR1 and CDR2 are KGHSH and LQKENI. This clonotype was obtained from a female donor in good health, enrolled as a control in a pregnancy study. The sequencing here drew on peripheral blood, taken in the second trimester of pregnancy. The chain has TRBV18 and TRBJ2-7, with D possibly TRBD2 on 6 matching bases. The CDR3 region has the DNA TGTGCCAGCTCACCATATTCGGGGGAAACCTACGAGCAGTACTTC. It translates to CASSPYSGETYEQYF. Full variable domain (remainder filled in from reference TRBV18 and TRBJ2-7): NAGVMQNPRHLVRRRGQEARLRCSPMKGHSHVYWYRQLPEEGLKFMVYLQKENIIDESGMPKERFSAEFPKEGPSILRIQQVVRGDSAAYFCASSPYSGETYEQYFGPGTRLTVT.